Listed here are 17 T cell receptor beta chains from one sample, sequenced in a study of response to subunit inactivated influenza vaccine. TCRdb fed the RT-PCR reads into MiXCR, producing one record per CDR3 protein. The profile shows a few hundred thousand distinct CDR3 sequences, roughly 15% of them singletons. The sample in question was PBMCs from blood, obtained 11 to 12 days after vaccination. The receptors here all came from a middle-aged man who received an inactivated influenza vaccine.

This clonotype was seen more than once but under ten times. The CDR3 sequence: CASRVADSYNEQFF. The CDR3 region has the DNA TGTGCCAGCAGGGTAGCGGATTCCTACAATGAGCAGTTCTTC. The chain carries TRBV11-2 and TRBJ2-1; tentatively, D is TRBD2 (6 bases). V was pared by 6 bases and J by 1 base, with 10 bases between. The V gene's germline CDR1 is SGHAT and CDR2 FQNNGV. The CDR3 totals 14 residues.

This clonotype was seen only a few times. The rearrangement uses TRBV24-1 and TRBJ2-3, with D possibly TRBD2 on 5 matching bases. V was shortened by 3 bases and J by 6 bases, with 21 bases between the two germline ends. The germline V gene encodes CDR1 KGHDR and CDR2 SFDVKD. The CDR3 is 17 residues long. CDR3 loop: CATSDPGELGAVDTQYF. CDR3 bases: TGTGCCACCAGTGATCCCGGGGAACTAGGAGCAGTCGATACGCAGTATTTT.

The chain joins TRBV28 to TRBJ2-3; 12 positions agree with TRBD2. With 3 bases clipped from V and 2 bases from J, the junction kept 18 bases outside the gene matches. CDR3 length equals 21 residues. Germline CDR1 and CDR2: MDHEN and SYDVKM. CDR3 residues: CASSFNYLPRLAGDPTDTQYF. Here the CDR3 DNA reads TGTGCCAGCAGTTTCAACTATCTGCCCCGACTAGCGGGAGACCCCACAGATACGCAGTATTTT.

The table lists this clonotype with a few counts. The gene calls are TRBV12-3 or TRBV12-4 and TRBJ2-2; the D gene is possibly TRBD1 (7 bases). This CDR3 spans 16 amino acids. Trimming stripped 2 bases from V and 3 bases from J, with 13 bases between. DNA of the CDR3: TGTGCCAGCAGTTTACGGAGGGGGCGCGACACCGGGGAGCTGTTTTTT. Its protein is CASSLRRGRDTGELFF.

This clonotype was seen ten or more times. This sequence joins TRBV6-6 and TRBJ2-7, with 7 positions matching TRBD1. The CDR3 runs 12 residues. The J segment lost 2 bases and the V segment lost 5 bases, leaving 0 bases of the junction unmatched. Per the germline V gene, CDR1 is MNHNY and CDR2 is SVGAGI (reference sequence). The CDR3 region is CASSGTAYEQYF. The DNA for the CDR3 is TGTGCCAGCAGTGGGACAGCCTACGAGCAGTACTTC.

This chain joins TRBV10-3 and TRBJ2-1, with D possibly matching TRBD2 (5 bases). The CDR3 has 13 residues. Germline values: CDR1 ENHRY, CDR2 SYGVKD. CDR3 bases: TGTGCTCATACCCCTGAGGGTACCAATGAGCAGTTCTTC. Translation gives CAHTPEGTNEQFF.

V and J are TRBV7-9 and TRBJ1-1, with no clear D. V was trimmed by 2 bases and J by 7 bases, leaving 17 bases between them. Germline CDR1 SEHNR, CDR2 FQNEAQ (reference sequence). CDR3 length equals 15 residues. In nucleotides, the CDR3 is TGTGCCAGCAGCTTAAGTCTCCTGGGCAGGAGTGAAGCTTTCTTT. This gives the protein CASSLSLLGRSEAFF.

This clonotype has just a few counts. This chain joins TRBV27 and TRBJ2-7; D may be TRBD1 or TRBD2 (5 bases each). CDR1 and CDR2 (germline): MNHEY, SMNVEV (reference sequence). This CDR3 is built from 15 residues. Trimming removed 6 bases from V and 4 bases from J, with 19 bases in between. The CDR3, as DNA: TGTGCCAGCAGCCTGGGGGTTCCCTTGGGGTACGAGCAGTACTTC. This gives the protein CASSLGVPLGYEQYF.

This clonotype was found a few times. The chain joins TRBV12-3 or TRBV12-4 to TRBJ1-6; TRBD1 aligns across 8 bases. This CDR3 is 15 amino acids long. V trimming: 3 bases; J trimming: 10 bases; junction bases outside the gene matches: 8. The CDR3 nucleotides read TGTGCCAGCAGTTTGTCCGACAGGGGAAGCTCACCCCTCCACTTT. Translation: CASSLSDRGSSPLHF.

The chain has TRBV2 and TRBJ1-5; D perhaps matches TRBD1 (6 bases). The CDR3 has 12 amino acids. CDR1 is SNHLY and CDR2 is FYNNEI in the germline V gene. Trimming cost V 7 bases and J 7 bases, with 11 bases left between them. In nucleotides, the CDR3 is TGTGCCAGCACAGGGGACGGACAGCCCCAGCATTTT. It translates to CASTGDGQPQHF.

This clonotype was counted at least ten times. The V gene is TRBV5-6, the J gene TRBJ1-3; D gene uncertain. This CDR3 has 14 residues. The V gene's germline CDR1 is SGHDT and CDR2 YYEEEE. V lost 1 base to trimming and J lost 0 bases, with 5 bases between them. The CDR3 loop is CASSLYGSGNTIYF. The CDR3, as DNA: TGTGCCAGCAGCTTGTACGGCTCTGGAAACACCATATATTTT.

V is TRBV5-1 and J is TRBJ2-3; D unclear. The CDR3 has 14 residues. Per germline, CDR1 SGHRS and CDR2 YFSETQ. V was pared by 5 bases and J by 0 bases, with 10 bases between. This CDR3 is CASRSGSSTDTQYF. CDR3 nucleotides: TGCGCCAGCAGGTCAGGTTCCAGCACAGATACGCAGTATTTT.

The V and J genes are TRBV12-3 or TRBV12-4 and TRBJ2-3, with D possibly called TRBD1 or TRBD2 (5 bases each). The germline V and J ends were trimmed by 5 bases and 2 bases, with 14 bases remaining between them. This CDR3 contains 15 residues. The CDR3 region is CASSKGSLNTDTQYF. CDR3 nucleotide sequence: TGTGCCAGCAGTAAGGGGAGCCTCAACACAGATACGCAGTATTTT.

The chain employs TRBV7-9 and TRBJ2-3, with 8 bases lining up with TRBD2. Trimming at V came to 5 bases and at J to 4 bases, leaving 11 bases not matched to a gene. Germline-derived CDR1 and CDR2 are SEHNR and FQNEAQ (reference sequence). The CDR3 is made up of 16 amino acids. The CDR3 here is CASSPIRGGSADTQYF. In DNA, the CDR3 is TGTGCCAGCAGCCCGATTCGGGGGGGGTCAGCAGATACGCAGTATTTT.

This clonotype was counted many times. The chain recombines TRBV7-6 with TRBJ2-7; TRBD2 agrees at 12 bases. Trimming at V came to 1 base and at J to 3 bases, leaving 4 bases not matched to a gene. Germline V lookup: CDR1 SGHVS, CDR2 FNYEAQ. The CDR3 loop spans 16 amino acids. In DNA form, the CDR3 reads TGTGCCAGCAGCTTAGGGTCGACTAGCGGGAGCTACGAGCAGTACTTC. Protein product: CASSLGSTSGSYEQYF. Full variable domain (outside the CDR3, taken from reference TRBV7-6 and TRBJ2-7): GAGVSQSPRYKVTKRGQDVALRCDPISGHVSLYWYRQALGQGPEFLTYFNYEAQQDKSGLPNDRFSAERPEGSISTLTIQRTEQRDSAMYRCASSLGSTSGSYEQYFGPGTRLTVT.

The genes are TRBV4-3 and TRBJ2-2, with 7 nucleotides matching TRBD2. The junction had 15 bases not matched to a gene; V was cut back by 5 bases and J by 6 bases. The CDR3 has 17 residues. CDR1 is LGHNA and CDR2 is YSLEER in the germline V gene. The DNA for the CDR3 is TGCGCCAGCAGCTCTTCCCGGGACTATACGTATCCCGGGGAGCTGTTTTTT. Its translation: CASSSSRDYTYPGELFF.

This clonotype was recorded many times. V is TRBV5-1 and J is TRBJ1-5, with D uncertain. The ends were cut back, 0 bases at V and 4 bases at J, with 5 bases in the middle. This CDR3 region has 13 residues. Germline CDR1 is SGHRS and CDR2 is YFSETQ. CDR3 DNA sequence: TGCGCCAGCAGCTTGGAAATAAATCAGCCCCAGCATTTT. Translation: CASSLEINQPQHF.